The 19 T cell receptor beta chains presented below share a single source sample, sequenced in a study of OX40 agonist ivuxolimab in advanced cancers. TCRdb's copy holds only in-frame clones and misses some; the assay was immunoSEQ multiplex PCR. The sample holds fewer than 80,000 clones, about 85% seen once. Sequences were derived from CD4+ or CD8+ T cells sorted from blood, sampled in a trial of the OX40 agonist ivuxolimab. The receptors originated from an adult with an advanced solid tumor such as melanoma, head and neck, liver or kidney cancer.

The CDR3, as DNA: TGTGCCACGCAGCCGGATCTTCAGAGTTATGGCTACACCTTC. Its protein product is CATQPDLQSYGYTF. The chain uses TRBV10-3 and TRBJ1-2; D gene unclear. V lost 10 bases and J 5 bases, leaving 20 bases between the germline ends. The CDR3 runs 14 residues. Germline V gene sequence: CDR1 ENHRY, CDR2 SYGVKD.

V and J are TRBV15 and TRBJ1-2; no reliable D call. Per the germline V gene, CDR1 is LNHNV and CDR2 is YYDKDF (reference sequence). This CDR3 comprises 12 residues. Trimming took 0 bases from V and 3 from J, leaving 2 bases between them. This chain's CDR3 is CATSRDDYGYTF. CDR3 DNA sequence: TGTGCCACCAGCAGAGATGACTATGGCTACACCTTC.

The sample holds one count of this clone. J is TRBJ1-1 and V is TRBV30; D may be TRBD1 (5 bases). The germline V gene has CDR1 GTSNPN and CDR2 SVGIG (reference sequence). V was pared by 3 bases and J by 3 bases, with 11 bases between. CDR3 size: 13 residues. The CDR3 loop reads CAWSVTVYTEAFF. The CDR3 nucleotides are TGTGCCTGGAGCGTGACAGTGTACACTGAAGCTTTCTTT. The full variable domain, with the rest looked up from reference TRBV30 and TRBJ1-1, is SQTIHQWPATLVQPVGSPLSLECTVEGTSNPNLYWYRQAAGRGLQLLFYSVGIGQISSEVPQNLSASRPQDRQFILSSKKLLLSDSGFYLCAWSVTVYTEAFFGQGTRLTVV.

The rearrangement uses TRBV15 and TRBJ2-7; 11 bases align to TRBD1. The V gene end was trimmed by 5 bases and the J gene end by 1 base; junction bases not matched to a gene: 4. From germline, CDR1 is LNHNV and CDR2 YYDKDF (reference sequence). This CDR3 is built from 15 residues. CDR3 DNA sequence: TGTGCCACCAGCTATGGGACAGGGGGATCCTACGAGCAGTACTTC. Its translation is CATSYGTGGSYEQYF.

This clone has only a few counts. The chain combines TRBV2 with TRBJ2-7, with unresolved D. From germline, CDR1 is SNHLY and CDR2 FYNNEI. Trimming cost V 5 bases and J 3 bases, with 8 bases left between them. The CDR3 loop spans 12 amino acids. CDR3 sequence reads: CASSKKNYEQYF. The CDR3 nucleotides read TGTGCCAGCAGTAAGAAAAACTACGAGCAGTACTTC.

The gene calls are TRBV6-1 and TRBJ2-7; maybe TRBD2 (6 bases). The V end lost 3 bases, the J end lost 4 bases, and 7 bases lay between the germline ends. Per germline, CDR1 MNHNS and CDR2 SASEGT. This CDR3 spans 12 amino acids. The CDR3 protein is CASSDGGYEQYF. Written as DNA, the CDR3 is TGTGCCAGCAGTGATGGGGGGTACGAGCAGTACTTC.

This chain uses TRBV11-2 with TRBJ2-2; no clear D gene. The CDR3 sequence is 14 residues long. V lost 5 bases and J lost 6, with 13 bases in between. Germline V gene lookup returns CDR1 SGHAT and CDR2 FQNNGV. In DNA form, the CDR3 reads TGTGCCAGCAGCACCCTAGATGTCCCCGGGGAGCTGTTTTTT. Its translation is CASSTLDVPGELFF.

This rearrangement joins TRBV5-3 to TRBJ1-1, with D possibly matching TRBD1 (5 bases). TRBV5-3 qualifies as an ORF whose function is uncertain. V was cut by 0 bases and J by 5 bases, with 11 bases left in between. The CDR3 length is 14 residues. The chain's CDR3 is CARSLVVRETEAFF. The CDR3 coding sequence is TGTGCCAGAAGCTTGGTCGTCAGGGAGACTGAAGCTTTCTTT.

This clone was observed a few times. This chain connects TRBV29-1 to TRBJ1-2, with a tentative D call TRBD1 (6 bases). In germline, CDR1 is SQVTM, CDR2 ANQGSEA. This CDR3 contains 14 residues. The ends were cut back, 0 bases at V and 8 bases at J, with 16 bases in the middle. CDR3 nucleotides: TGCAGCGTTGAAGAGCGAGGGGGGGGATACGGCTACACCTTC. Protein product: CSVEERGGGYGYTF.

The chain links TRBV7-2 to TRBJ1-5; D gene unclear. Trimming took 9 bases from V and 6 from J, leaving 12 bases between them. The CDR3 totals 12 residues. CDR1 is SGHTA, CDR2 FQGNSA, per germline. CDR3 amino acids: CASGVGFQPQHF. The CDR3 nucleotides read TGTGCCAGTGGGGTAGGGTTTCAGCCCCAGCATTTT.

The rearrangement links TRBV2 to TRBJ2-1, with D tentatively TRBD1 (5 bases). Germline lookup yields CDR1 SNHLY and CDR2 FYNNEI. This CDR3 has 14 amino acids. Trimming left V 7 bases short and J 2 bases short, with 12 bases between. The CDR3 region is CASTRLGAYNEQFF. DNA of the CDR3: TGTGCCAGCACGCGGCTAGGGGCCTACAATGAGCAGTTCTTC.

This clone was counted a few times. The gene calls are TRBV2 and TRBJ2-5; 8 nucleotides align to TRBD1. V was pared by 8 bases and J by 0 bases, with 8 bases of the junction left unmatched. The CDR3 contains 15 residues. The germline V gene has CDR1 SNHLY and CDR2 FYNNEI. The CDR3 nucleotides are TGTGCCAGCGGCAGGGGGCCTTCGTACCAAGAGACCCAGTACTTC. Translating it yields CASGRGPSYQETQYF.

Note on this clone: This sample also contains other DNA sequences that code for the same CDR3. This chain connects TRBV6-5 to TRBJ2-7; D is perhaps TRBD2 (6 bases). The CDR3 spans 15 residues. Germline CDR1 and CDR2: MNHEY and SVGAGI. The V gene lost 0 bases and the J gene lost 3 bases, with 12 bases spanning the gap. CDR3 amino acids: CASSYSPQGGYEQYF. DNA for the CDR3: TGTGCCAGCAGTTACTCCCCGCAGGGAGGCTACGAGCAGTACTTC.

CDR3 protein: CASSILAGGPSGELFF. Written as DNA, the CDR3 is TGTGCCAGTAGTATCCTAGCGGGAGGGCCTTCCGGGGAGCTGTTTTTT. The rearrangement uses TRBV19 and TRBJ2-2; TRBD2 aligns across 12 bases. This CDR3 has 16 amino acids. Trimming took 3 bases from V and 6 from J; bases not matched to a gene: 5. Germline CDR1 LNHDA, CDR2 SQIVND (reference sequence).

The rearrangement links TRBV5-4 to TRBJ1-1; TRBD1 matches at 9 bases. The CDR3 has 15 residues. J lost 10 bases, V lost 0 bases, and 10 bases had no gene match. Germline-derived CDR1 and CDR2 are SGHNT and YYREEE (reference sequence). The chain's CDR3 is CASSLDRGQEPGAFF. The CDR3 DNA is TGTGCCAGCAGCTTGGACAGGGGGCAAGAACCTGGAGCTTTCTTT.

The CDR3 nucleotides are TGCGCCAGCAGCCTACGAGACAGGGTAGGCACCGGGGAGCTGTTTTTT. Translated, it gives CASSLRDRVGTGELFF. This rearrangement joins TRBV5-1 to TRBJ2-2; 7 nucleotides line up with TRBD1. Germline CDR1 and CDR2: SGHRS and YFSETQ. The junction had 10 bases not matched to a gene; V was cut back by 4 bases and J by 4 bases. The CDR3 has 16 amino acids. The entire variable domain, with the rest obtained from reference TRBV5-1 and TRBJ2-2, is as follows: KAGVTQTPRYLIKTRGQQVTLSCSPISGHRSVSWYQQTPGQGLQFLFEYFSETQRNKGNFPGRFSGRQFSNSRSEMNVSTLELGDSALYLCASSLRDRVGTGELFFGEGSRLTVL.

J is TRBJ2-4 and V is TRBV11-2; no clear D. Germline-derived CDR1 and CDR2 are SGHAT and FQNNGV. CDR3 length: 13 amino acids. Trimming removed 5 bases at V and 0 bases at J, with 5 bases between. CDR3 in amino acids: CASSGVAKNIQYF. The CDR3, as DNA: TGTGCCAGCAGCGGGGTAGCCAAAAACATTCAGTACTTC.

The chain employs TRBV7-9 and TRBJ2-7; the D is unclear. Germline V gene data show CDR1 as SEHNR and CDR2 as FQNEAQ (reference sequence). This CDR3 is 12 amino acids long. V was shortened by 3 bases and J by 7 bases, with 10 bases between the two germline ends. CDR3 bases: TGTGCCAGCAGCTTCATATTCTGGGAGCAGTACTTC. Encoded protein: CASSFIFWEQYF.

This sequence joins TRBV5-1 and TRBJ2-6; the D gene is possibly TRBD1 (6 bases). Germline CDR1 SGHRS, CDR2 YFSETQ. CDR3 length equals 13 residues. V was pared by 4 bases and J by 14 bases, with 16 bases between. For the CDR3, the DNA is TGCGCCAGCAGCCAGAATGTTGGGACATTCCTGACTTTC. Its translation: CASSQNVGTFLTF.